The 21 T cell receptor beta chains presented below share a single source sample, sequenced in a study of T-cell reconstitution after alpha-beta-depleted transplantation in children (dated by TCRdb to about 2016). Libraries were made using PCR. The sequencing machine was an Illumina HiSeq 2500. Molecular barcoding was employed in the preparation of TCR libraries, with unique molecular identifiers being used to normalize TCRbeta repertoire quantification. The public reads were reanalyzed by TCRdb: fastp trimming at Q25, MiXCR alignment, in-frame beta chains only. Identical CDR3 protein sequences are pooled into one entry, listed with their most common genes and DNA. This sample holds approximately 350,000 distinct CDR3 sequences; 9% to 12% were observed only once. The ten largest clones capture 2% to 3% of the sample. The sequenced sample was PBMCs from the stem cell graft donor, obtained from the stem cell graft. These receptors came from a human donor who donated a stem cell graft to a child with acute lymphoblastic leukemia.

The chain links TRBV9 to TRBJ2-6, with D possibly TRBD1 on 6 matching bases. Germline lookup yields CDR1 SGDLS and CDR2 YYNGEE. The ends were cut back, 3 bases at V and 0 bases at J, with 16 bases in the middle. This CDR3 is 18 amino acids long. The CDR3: CASSAGTILYSGANVLTF. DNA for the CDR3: TGTGCCAGCAGCGCAGGGACAATTCTTTACTCTGGGGCCAACGTCCTGACTTTC.

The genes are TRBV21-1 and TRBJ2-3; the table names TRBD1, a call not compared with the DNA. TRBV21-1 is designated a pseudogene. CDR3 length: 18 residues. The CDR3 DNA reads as TGTGCCAGCAGCAAAGCTAGGACCGGGACAGGGGACACAGATACGCAGTATTTT. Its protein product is CASSKARTGTGDTDTQYF.

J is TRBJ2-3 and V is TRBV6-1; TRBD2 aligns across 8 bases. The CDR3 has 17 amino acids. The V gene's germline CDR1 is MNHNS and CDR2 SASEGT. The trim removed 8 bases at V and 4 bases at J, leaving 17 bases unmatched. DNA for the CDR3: TGTGCCAGCCTACCTGTCCCTAGGACTAGCTCGGCAGATACGCAGTATTTT. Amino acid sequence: CASLPVPRTSSADTQYF.

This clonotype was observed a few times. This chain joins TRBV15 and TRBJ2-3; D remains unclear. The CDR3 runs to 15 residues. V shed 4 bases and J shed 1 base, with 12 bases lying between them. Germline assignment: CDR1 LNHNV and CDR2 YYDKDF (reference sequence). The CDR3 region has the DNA TGTGCCACCAGCACCAGTACCTCTCGCACAGATACGCAGTATTTT. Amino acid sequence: CATSTSTSRTDTQYF.

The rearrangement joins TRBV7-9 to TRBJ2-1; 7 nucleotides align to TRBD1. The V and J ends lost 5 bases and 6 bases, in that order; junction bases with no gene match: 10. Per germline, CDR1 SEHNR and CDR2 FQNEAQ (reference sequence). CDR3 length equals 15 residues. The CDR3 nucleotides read TGTGCCAGCAGCCTCCGGGACAGAGACTTCAATGAGCAGTTCTTC. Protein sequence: CASSLRDRDFNEQFF.

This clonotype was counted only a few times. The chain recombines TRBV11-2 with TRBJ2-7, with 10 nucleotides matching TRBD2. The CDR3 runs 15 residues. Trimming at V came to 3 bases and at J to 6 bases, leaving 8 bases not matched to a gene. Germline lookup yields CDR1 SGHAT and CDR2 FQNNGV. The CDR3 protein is CASSLQAGGPFEQYF. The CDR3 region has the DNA TGTGCCAGCAGCTTGCAAGCGGGAGGGCCTTTCGAGCAGTACTTC.

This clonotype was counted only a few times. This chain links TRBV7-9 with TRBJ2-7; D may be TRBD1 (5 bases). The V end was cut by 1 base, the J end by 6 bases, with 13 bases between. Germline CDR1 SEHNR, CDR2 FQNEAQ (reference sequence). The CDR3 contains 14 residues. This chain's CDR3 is CASSLGDSPTEQYF. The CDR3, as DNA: TGTGCCAGCAGCTTAGGAGACAGCCCTACCGAGCAGTACTTC.

CDR3 loop: CASSPQGPGGNYGYTF. The CDR3 DNA follows: TGTGCCAGCAGCCCTCAGGGTCCCGGGGGGAACTATGGCTACACCTTC. The chain employs TRBV7-2 and TRBJ1-2, with D possibly matching TRBD1 (5 bases). This CDR3 contains 16 residues. From germline, CDR1 is SGHTA and CDR2 FQGNSA. Trimming removed 5 bases at V and 2 bases at J, with 18 bases between.

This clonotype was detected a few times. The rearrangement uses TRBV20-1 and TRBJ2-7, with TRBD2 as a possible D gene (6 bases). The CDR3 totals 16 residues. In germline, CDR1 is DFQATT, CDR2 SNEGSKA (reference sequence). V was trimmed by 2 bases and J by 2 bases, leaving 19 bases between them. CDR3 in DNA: TGCAGTGCTAGAAATGACGGGACTGGGGTCACCTACGAGCAGTACTTC. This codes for CSARNDGTGVTYEQYF.

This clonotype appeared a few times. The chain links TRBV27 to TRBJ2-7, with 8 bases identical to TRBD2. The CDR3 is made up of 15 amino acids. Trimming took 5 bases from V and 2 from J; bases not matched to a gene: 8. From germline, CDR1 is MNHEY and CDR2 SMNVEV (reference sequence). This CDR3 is CASSPLPAGAYEQYF. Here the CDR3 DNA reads TGTGCCAGCAGTCCCCTTCCAGCGGGAGCCTACGAGCAGTACTTC.

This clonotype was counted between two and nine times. The CDR3 DNA reads TGTGCCAGCAGCCCGGGACTAGCGTACACCGGGGAGCTGTTTTTT. It codes for CASSPGLAYTGELFF. This chain connects TRBV4-2 to TRBJ2-2; 10 positions match TRBD2. The J segment lost 3 bases and the V segment lost 4 bases, leaving 2 bases of the junction unmatched. CDR3 length: 15 residues. Germline CDR1 is LGHNA and CDR2 is YNFKEQ.

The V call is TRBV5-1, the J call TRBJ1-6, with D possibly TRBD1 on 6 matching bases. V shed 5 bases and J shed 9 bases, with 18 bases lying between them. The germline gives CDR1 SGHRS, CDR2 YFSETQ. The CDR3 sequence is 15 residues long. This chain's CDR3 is CASRQEQGGGSPLHF. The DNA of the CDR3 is TGCGCCAGCAGACAGGAGCAGGGAGGGGGTTCACCCCTCCACTTT.

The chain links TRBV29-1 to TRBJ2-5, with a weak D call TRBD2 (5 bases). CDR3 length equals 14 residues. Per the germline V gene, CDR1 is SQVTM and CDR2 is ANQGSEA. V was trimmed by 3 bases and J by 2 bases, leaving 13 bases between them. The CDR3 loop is CSVEPFGDQETQYF. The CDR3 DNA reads TGCAGCGTTGAGCCCTTCGGGGATCAAGAGACCCAGTACTTC.

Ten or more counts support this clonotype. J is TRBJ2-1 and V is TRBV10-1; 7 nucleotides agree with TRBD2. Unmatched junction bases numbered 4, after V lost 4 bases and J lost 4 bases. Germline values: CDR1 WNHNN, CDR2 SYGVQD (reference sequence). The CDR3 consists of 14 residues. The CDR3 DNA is TGCGCCAGCAGTGCGGAGCGGGAATACAATGAGCAGTTCTTC. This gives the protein CASSAEREYNEQFF.

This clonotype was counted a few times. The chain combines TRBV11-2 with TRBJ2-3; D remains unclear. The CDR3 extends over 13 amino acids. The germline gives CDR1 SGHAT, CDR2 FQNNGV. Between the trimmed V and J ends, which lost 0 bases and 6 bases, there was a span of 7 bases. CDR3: CASSLDHGDTQYF. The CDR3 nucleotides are TGTGCCAGCAGCTTAGATCATGGGGATACGCAGTATTTT. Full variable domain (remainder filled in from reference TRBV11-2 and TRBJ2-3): EAGVAQSPRYKIIEKRQSVAFWCNPISGHATLYWYQQILGQGPKLLIQFQNNGVVDDSQLPKDRFSAERLKGVDSTLKIQPAKLEDSAVYLCASSLDHGDTQYFGPGTRLTVL.

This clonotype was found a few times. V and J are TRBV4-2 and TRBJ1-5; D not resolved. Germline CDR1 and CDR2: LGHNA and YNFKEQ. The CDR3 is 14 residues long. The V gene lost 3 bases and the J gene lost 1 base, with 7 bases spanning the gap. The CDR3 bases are TGTGCCAGCAGCCACCCCGGGAGCAATCAGCCCCAGCATTTT. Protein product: CASSHPGSNQPQHF.

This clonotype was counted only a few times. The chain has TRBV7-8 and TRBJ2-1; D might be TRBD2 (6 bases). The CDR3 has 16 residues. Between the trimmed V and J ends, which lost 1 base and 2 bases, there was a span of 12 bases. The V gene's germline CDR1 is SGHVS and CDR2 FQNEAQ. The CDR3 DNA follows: TGTGCCAGCAGCTTAGGGGGGGTAGCAGCCTACAATGAGCAGTTCTTC. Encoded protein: CASSLGGVAAYNEQFF.

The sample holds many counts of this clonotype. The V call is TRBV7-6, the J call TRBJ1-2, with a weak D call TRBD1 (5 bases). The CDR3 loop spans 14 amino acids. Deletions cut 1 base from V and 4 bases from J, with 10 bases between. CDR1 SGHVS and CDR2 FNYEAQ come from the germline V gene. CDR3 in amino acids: CASSLEFGAYGYTF. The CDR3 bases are TGTGCCAGCAGCTTAGAGTTTGGGGCCTATGGCTACACCTTC.

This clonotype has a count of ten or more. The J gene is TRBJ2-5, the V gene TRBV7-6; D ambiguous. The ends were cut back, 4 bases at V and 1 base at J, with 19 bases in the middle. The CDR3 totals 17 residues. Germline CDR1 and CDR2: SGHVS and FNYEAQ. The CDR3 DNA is TGTGCCAGCAGCTCTCCCTTGAGAAGGGAATTCCAAGAGACCCAGTACTTC. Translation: CASSSPLRREFQETQYF.

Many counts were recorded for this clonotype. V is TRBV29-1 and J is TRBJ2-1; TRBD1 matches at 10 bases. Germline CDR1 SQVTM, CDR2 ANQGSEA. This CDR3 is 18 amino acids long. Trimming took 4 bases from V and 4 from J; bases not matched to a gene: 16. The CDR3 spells CSVVAVSTWTGGYNEQFF. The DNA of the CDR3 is TGCAGCGTTGTAGCAGTGTCGACCTGGACAGGGGGTTACAATGAGCAGTTCTTC.

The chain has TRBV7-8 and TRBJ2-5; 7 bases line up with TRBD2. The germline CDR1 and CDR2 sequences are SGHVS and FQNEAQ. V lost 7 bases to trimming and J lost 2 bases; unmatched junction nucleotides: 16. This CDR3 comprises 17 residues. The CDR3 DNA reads TGTGCCAGCACCGAACGGCGGGGAGGGGTGAAGCAAGAGACCCAGTACTTC. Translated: CASTERRGGVKQETQYF.